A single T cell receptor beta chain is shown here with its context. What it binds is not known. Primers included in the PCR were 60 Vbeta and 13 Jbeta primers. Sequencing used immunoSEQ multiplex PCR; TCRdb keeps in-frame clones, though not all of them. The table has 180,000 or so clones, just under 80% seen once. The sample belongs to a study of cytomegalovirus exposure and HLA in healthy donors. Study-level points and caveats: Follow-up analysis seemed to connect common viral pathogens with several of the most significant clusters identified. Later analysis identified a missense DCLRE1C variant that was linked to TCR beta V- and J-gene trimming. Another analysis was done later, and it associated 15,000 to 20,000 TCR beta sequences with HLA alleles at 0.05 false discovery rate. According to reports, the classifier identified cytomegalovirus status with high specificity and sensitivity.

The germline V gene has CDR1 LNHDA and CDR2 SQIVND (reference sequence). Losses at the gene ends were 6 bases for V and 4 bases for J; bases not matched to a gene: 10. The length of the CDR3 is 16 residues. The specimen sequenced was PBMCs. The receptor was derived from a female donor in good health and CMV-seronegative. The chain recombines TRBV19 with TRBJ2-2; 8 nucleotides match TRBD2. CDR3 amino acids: CASSPSGGAPTGELFF. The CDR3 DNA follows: TGTGCCAGTAGCCCCTCCGGGGGGGCCCCCACCGGGGAGCTGTTTTTT.